This TCR beta chain was sequenced for a study of human T cells and chemical hapten exposure. TCRdb itself ran the RACE reads through MiXCR, one entry per CDR3 protein. The table has more than 150,000 distinct CDR3 sequences, 25% to 35% seen once. This clonotype was recorded many times. Trimming took 5 bases from V and 2 from J, leaving 3 bases between them. The V gene's germline CDR1 is SGHTA and CDR2 FQGTGA. The CDR3 contains 12 residues. This sample's time point: pre-sensitization, week 0. The treatment: therapeutic diphenylcyclopropenone sensitization with weekly scalp DPC. The chain employs TRBV7-3 and TRBJ2-2; no clear D. This receptor was obtained from a woman aged 25-40 years with alopecia areata. Some clones in this sample may be carry-over from other donors' samples. The specimen comprised whole blood, sampled in connection with sensitization to the hapten diphenylcyclopropenone (DPC). This CDR3 reads CASSPNTGELFF. CDR3 bases: TGTGCCAGCAGCCCTAACACCGGGGAGCTGTTTTTT.